This T cell receptor beta chain was sequenced for a study of cytomegalovirus exposure and HLA in healthy donors. Study-level findings and limits: Previously analyzed data showed that most TCR beta V segments were productive at a frequency of about 87% or about 30%. It has been reported that TCR beta sequences accurately predicted the HLA-A and HLA-B alleles of most subjects. At a 0.05 false discovery rate, a later analysis found over 15,000 TCR beta sequences to be associated with HLA alleles. Cytomegalovirus association was assigned to about 150 TCR beta chains.

Germline CDR1 is MGHRA and CDR2 is YSYEKL. CDR3 length: 17 residues. J lost 6 bases, V lost 3 bases, and 11 bases had no gene match. About this clone itself: Its specificity is not known.

PCR involved 60 Vbeta and 13 Jbeta primers. Profiled with immunoSEQ multiplex PCR; TCRdb holds only in-frame clones, not every one. Among approximately 130,000 clones listed, over 65% were seen once. The clonotype originates from a man aged 25 to 40 in good health and CMV-seronegative. The chain recombines TRBV4-1 with TRBJ2-3; 11 nucleotides align to TRBD2. The sequenced material came from PBMCs. This CDR3 is CASSHDVSGGARDTQYF. CDR3 nucleotide sequence: TGCGCCAGCAGCCACGACGTTAGCGGGGGGGCGAGGGATACGCAGTATTTT.